This T cell receptor beta chain stems from a study of blood T cell repertoires in COVID-19. Study as a whole: Specimens from acute and convalescent COVID-19 originated in the United States, Italy and Spain.

Enrolled through a virtual design, the participants were between about 18 and 100 years of age and came from 24 US areas. The protocol was immunoSEQ multiplex PCR, while the TCRdb copy is restricted to in-frame clones and leaves out a portion. The sample comprises approximately 250,000 clones, about 89% of which are singletons, and about 4% rests with the top ten. In germline, CDR1 is SGHNT, CDR2 YENEEA. The V gene end was trimmed by 1 base and the J gene end by 1 base; junction bases not matched to a gene: 0. The CDR3 sequence is 15 residues long. The sequence derives from a woman in her thirties who had recovered from COVID-19. This sequence joins TRBV11-3 and TRBJ2-3; 9 nucleotides agree with TRBD2. The sample consisted of PBMCs or T cells enriched from blood (not recorded which). CDR3 protein: CASSLGTSGTDTQYF. DNA for the CDR3: TGTGCCAGCAGCTTAGGGACTAGCGGCACAGATACGCAGTATTTT.